Listed below are T cell receptor beta chains from one sample, sequenced in a study of T cell changes during pregnancy in multiple sclerosis. Sequencing was performed with immunoSEQ multiplex PCR; in TCRdb, only in-frame clones are kept and a portion is missing. The sample shows about 100,000 clones, 94% of them seen only once. This specimen was peripheral blood, taken before pregnancy. These receptors came from a female donor with multiple sclerosis, enrolled in a pregnancy study. CDR3s include the opening cysteine and the closing phenylalanine or tryptophan. The D gene is left open where the match is weak. Where a row states a size, it is once, few, many or the class of an expanded clone; other rows omit it.

J | V | size | D | CDR3 | DNA
TRBJ2-7 | TRBV27 | - | - | CASSLSGTPAYEQYF | TGTGCCAGCAGTTTATCGGGGACACCAGCCTACGAGCAGTACTTC
TRBJ1-4 | TRBV19 | - | - | CATSTVATNEKLFF | TGTGCCACGTCGACAGTTGCAACTAATGAAAAACTGTTTTTT
TRBJ2-7 | TRBV6-1 | - | TRBD1 | CASSEAKQGTSPYEQYF | TGTGCCAGCAGTGAAGCGAAACAGGGGACCTCCCCCTACGAGCAGTACTTC
TRBJ1-1 | TRBV5-4 | - | - | CASSQLTIGTEAFF | TGTGCCAGCAGCCAACTTACTATAGGCACTGAAGCTTTCTTT
TRBJ1-4 | TRBV2 | - | - | CASSPGGASGNEKLFF | TGTGCCAGCAGCCCCGGGGGGGCAAGTGGGAATGAAAAACTGTTTTTT
TRBJ2-7 | TRBV5-1 | - | TRBD2 | CASSLRTSGRYEQYF | TGCGCCAGCAGCCTAAGGACTAGCGGGCGCTACGAGCAGTACTTC
TRBJ2-3 | TRBV7-8 | - | - | CASSSRGITNTQYF | TGTGCCAGCAGCTCCCGGGGGATCACAAATACGCAGTATTTT
TRBJ1-2 | TRBV28 | - | TRBD1 | CASSLRDSPFYGYTF | TGTGCCAGCAGTTTACGGGACAGTCCCTTCTATGGCTACACCTTC
TRBJ2-7 | TRBV19 | - | TRBD2 | CASSIEVTPGGLYEQYF | TGTGCCAGTAGTATAGAGGTCACCCCGGGAGGGCTTTACGAGCAGTACTTC
TRBJ1-1 | TRBV7-2 | once | - | CASSPDTYQRAFF | TGTGCCAGCAGCCCCGATACTTACCAGCGGGCTTTCTTT
TRBJ2-7 | TRBV19 | - | TRBD1 | CASSTGQGREEQYF | TGTGCCAGTAGCACAGGACAGGGGCGAGAAGAGCAGTACTTC
TRBJ1-2 | TRBV9 | - | - | CASVQGRTYGYTF | TGTGCCAGCGTCCAGGGTCGGACCTATGGCTACACCTTC
TRBJ2-7 | TRBV5-1 | - | - | CASSPYRGLSYEQYF | TGCGCCAGCAGCCCCTACCGGGGTCTCTCCTACGAGCAGTACTTC
TRBJ1-1 | TRBV9 | - | - | CASSVEMGASTEAFF | TGTGCCAGCAGCGTAGAAATGGGGGCCAGCACTGAAGCTTTCTTT
TRBJ1-2 | TRBV4-1 | - | - | CASSQVRARGNYGYTF | TGCGCCAGCAGCCAAGTCAGGGCCAGGGGTAACTATGGCTACACCTTC
TRBJ2-5 | TRBV6-5 | - | - | CASRGGSSLETQYF | TGTGCCAGCAGGGGAGGCAGTTCGTTAGAGACCCAGTACTTC
TRBJ2-7 | TRBV5-4 | - | TRBD1 | CASSLGTGGYEQYF | TGTGCCAGCAGCTTGGGGACAGGGGGCTACGAGCAGTACTTC
TRBJ2-7 | TRBV27 | - | TRBD1 | CASSLGQGDFYEQYF | TGTGCCAGCAGTTTGGGACAGGGGGACTTCTACGAGCAGTACTTC
TRBJ2-3 | TRBV6-5 | - | TRBD2 | CASSYLAGRTDTQYF | TGTGCCAGCAGTTACCTAGCGGGACGCACAGATACGCAGTATTTT
TRBJ1-1 | TRBV29-1 | - | - | CSVEDPPGGTTEAFF | TGCAGCGTTGAAGACCCCCCCGGGGGAACCACTGAAGCTTTCTTT
TRBJ2-3 | TRBV7-2 | - | - | CASSQDSGTQYF | TGTGCCAGCAGCCAGGACAGTGGTACGCAGTATTTT
TRBJ2-6 | TRBV7-3 | - | - | CASSLTPGSAGANVLTF | TGTGCCAGCAGCTTAACGCCGGGGAGCGCTGGGGCCAACGTCCTGACTTTC